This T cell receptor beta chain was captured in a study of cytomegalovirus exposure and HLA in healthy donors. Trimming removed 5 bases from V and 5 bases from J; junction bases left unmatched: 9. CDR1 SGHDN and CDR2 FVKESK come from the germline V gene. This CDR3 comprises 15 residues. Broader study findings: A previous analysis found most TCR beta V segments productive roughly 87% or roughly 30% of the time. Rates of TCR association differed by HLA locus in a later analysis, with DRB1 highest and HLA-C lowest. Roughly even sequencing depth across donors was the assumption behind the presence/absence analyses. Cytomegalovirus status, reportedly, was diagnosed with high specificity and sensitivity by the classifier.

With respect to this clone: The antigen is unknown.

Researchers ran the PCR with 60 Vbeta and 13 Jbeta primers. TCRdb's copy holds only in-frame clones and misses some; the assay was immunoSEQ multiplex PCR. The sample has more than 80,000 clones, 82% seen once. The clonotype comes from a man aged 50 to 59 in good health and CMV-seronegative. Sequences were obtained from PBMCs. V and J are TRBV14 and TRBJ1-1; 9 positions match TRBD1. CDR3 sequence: CASSVNSGTGTEAFF. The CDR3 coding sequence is TGTGCCAGCAGCGTAAACTCCGGGACAGGGACTGAAGCTTTCTTT. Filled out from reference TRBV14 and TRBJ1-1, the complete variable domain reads EAGVTQFPSHSVIEKGQTVTLRCDPISGHDNLYWYRRVMGKEIKFLLHFVKESKQDESGMPNNRFLAERTGGTYSTLKVQPAELEDSGVYFCASSVNSGTGTEAFFGQGTRLTVV.